These T cell receptor beta chains were read from a single sample in a study of shared clonotypes between healthy human individuals. Measured with immunoSEQ multiplex PCR; TCRdb has only the in-frame clones, and not every one. This table has roughly 1,500,000 clones, about 98.5% appearing once. The sample was naive CD4+ T cells sorted from blood. These receptors were obtained from a young man in good health. CDR3s leave out the opening cysteine and the closing phenylalanine or tryptophan.

v_call	j_call	cdr3_aa
TRBV14	TRBJ1-5	ASSPPGYSQPQH
TRBV6-6	TRBJ1-1	ASSFSGNTEAF
TRBV6-6	TRBJ1-2	ASSTGTRTNYGYT
TRBV5-1	TRBJ2-3	ASSSGTAADTQY
TRBV7-2	TRBJ2-3	ASSSQGGTDTQY
TRBV5-1	TRBJ2-7	ASSSGTSGGEQY
TRBV9	TRBJ2-3	ASSVESGTSTDTQY
TRBV5-4	TRBJ2-3	ASSLEWTRGDTQY
TRBV6-5	TRBJ2-7	ASSLAGGSSYEQY
TRBV13	TRBJ2-7	ASSLPGTSGRYEQY
TRBV5-1	TRBJ2-7	ASTLESGLAVYEQY
TRBV5-1	TRBJ2-5	ASSREPGQETQY
TRBV7-8	TRBJ2-7	ASSLALSYEQY
TRBV5-1	TRBJ2-3	ASSSLGLAPSTDTQY
TRBV28	TRBJ2-7	ATWDRTTYEQY
TRBV30	TRBJ2-7	AWRTSASYEQY
TRBV29-1	TRBJ1-2	SVEGLNANYGYT
TRBV6-4	TRBJ2-2	ASSSGLAGGANTGELF
TRBV18	TRBJ2-2	ASSRRADNTGELF